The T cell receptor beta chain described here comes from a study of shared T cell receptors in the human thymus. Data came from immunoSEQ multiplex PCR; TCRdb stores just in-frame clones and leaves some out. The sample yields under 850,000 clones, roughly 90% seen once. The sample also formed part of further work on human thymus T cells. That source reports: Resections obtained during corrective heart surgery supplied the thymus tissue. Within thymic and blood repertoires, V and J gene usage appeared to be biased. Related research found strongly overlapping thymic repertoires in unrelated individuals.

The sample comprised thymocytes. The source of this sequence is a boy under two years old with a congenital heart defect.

CDR3 amino acids: CASSYSRFGEQFF. The CDR3 bases are TGTGCCAGCAGTTACTCGAGGTTTGGTGAGCAGTTCTTC. The J gene is TRBJ2-1, the V gene TRBV6-5, with D uncertain. The CDR3 has 13 amino acids. Germline V gene lookup returns CDR1 MNHEY and CDR2 SVGAGI. Trimming cost V 0 bases and J 9 bases, with 9 bases left between them.